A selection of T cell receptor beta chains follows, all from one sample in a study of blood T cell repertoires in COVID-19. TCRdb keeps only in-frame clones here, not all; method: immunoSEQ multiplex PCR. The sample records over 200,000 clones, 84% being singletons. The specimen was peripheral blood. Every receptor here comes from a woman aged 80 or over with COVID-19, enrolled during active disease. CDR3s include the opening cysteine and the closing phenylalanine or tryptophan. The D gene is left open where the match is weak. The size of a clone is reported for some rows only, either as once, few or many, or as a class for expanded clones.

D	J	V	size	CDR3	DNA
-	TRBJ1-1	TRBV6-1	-	CASSETRGTEAFF	TGTGCCAGCAGTGAGACAAGAGGGACTGAAGCTTTCTTT
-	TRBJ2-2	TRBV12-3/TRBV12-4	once	CASSRGTGELFF	TGTGCCAGCAGTCGGGGTACTGGGGAGCTGTTTTTT
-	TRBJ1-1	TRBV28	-	CASRQGLVNTEAFF	TGTGCCAGCAGGCAGGGACTGGTGAACACTGAAGCTTTCTTT
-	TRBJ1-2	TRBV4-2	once	CASSQERQAYGYTF	TGTGCCAGCAGCCAAGAAAGACAGGCCTACGGCTACACCTTC
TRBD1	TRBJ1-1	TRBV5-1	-	CASRQGIAVTEAFF	TGCGCCAGTCGACAGGGTATCGCCGTCACTGAAGCTTTCTTT
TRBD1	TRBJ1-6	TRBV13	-	CASVRRDRVLSADNSPLHF	TGTGCCAGCGTCCGGCGGGACAGGGTTTTGTCGGCCGATAATTCACCCCTCCACTTT
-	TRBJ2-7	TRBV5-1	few	CASSLGQYYEQYF	TGCGCCAGCAGCTTGGGACAGTACTACGAGCAGTACTTC
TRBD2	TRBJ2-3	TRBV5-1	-	CASSPGVAGGQSRAQYF	TGCGCCAGCAGCCCCGGGGTAGCGGGGGGGCAATCTCGGGCGCAGTATTTT
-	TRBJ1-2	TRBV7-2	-	CASSRTGTTSYGYTF	TGTGCCAGCAGCCGTACCGGGACAACAAGCTATGGCTACACCTTC
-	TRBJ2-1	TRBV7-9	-	CASSPNAYNEQFF	TGTGCCAGCAGCCCCAATGCCTACAATGAGCAGTTCTTC
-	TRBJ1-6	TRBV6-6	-	CASSYEGAHNNSPLHF	TGTGCCAGCAGTTACGAAGGGGCGCATAATAATTCACCCCTCCACTTT
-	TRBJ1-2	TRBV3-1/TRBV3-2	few	CASSQEKTGAYGYTF	TGTGCCAGCAGCCAAGAGAAGACAGGCGCCTATGGCTACACCTTC
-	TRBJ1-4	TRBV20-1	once	CSASRLEGTNEKLFF	TGCAGTGCTAGTCGTTTGGAGGGAACTAATGAAAAACTGTTTTTT
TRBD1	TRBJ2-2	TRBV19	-	CARTPDRGQATGELFF	TGTGCCAGGACCCCCGACAGGGGGCAGGCAACCGGGGAGCTGTTTTTT
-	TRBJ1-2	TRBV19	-	CASSPGDTTTEGYTF	TGTGCCAGTAGTCCAGGGGACACCACAACGGAAGGCTACACCTTC
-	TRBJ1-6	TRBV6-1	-	CASSDRQYNSPLHF	TGTGCCAGCAGTGACCGACAGTATAATTCACCCCTCCACTTT
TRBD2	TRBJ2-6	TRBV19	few	CASTLGGTGANVLTF	TGTGCCAGTACCCTGGGGGGGACTGGGGCCAACGTCCTGACTTTC
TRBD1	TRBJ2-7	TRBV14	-	CASSLGTARYF	TGTGCCAGCAGCCTGGGGACAGCGCGGTACTTC
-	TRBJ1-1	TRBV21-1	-	CASSKREPQGNTEAFF	TGTGCCAGCAGCAAAAGGGAACCACAGGGGAACACTGAAGCTTTCTTT
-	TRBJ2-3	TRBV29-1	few	CSYRAADTQYF	TGCAGCTACAGGGCGGCAGATACGCAGTATTTT
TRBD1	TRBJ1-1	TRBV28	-	CASSLRGRGEAFF	TGTGCCAGCAGTCTCAGGGGGCGCGGTGAAGCTTTCTTT
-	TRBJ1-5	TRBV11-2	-	CASAGDSNQPQHF	TGTGCCAGCGCCGGGGATAGCAATCAGCCCCAGCATTTT
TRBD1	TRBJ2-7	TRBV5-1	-	CASSPGGGEQYF	TGCGCCAGCAGTCCAGGGGGCGGGGAGCAGTACTTC
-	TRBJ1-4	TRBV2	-	CATELGQPNEKLFF	TGTGCCACTGAGCTCGGACAGCCTAATGAAAAACTGTTTTTT
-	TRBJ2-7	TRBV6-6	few	CASTGWRYEQYF	TGTGCCAGCACGGGTTGGCGCTACGAGCAGTACTTC
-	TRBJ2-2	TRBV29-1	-	CSVGNPQGTGELFF	TGCAGCGTTGGCAACCCCCAGGGGACCGGGGAGCTGTTTTTT
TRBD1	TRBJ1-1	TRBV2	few	CASRNTGGPRLNTEAFF	TGTGCCAGCAGGAATACAGGGGGCCCCAGGCTGAACACTGAAGCTTTCTTT